This TCR beta chain was sequenced for a study of PD-L1 blockade in urothelial cancer. Study overall: Tumor samples exhibited a median T cell count of 1,100 to 1,500. Points from the study as a whole: Enhanced expansion of tumor-associated blood clones at 3 weeks characterized durable-benefit patients.

Assay: immunoSEQ multiplex PCR; the TCRdb copy retains only in-frame clones and omits some. The sample lists about 2,500 clones, more than 35% occurring once. The CDR3 loop spans 16 amino acids. Trimming took 3 bases from V and 6 from J, leaving 17 bases between them. Germline assignment: CDR1 MDHEN and CDR2 SYDVKM. As concerns this clone: Its antigen is not known.

The study enrolled patients with locally advanced or metastatic urothelial carcinoma. The gene calls are TRBV28 and TRBJ2-2, with a weak D call TRBD2 (6 bases). The material was tumor tissue, obtained before atezolizumab (anti-PD-L1) treatment. The sequence came from a man aged 60-69 years with urothelial cancer. In DNA form, the CDR3 reads TGTGCCAGCAGTTTCGGGGAGGCAGGTGGAGCCGGGGAGCTGTTTTTT. Translating it yields CASSFGEAGGAGELFF.